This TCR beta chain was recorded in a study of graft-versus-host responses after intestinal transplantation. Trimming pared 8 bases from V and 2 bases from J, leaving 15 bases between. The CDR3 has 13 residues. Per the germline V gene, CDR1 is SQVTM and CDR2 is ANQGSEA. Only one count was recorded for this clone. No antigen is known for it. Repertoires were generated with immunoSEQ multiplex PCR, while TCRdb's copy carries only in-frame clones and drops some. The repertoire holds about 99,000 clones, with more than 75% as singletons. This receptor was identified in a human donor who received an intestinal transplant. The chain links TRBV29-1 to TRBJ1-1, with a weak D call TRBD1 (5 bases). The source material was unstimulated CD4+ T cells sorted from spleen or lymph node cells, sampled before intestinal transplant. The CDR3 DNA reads TGCAGCTCGACGACAGCACTAAACACTGAAGCTTTCTTT. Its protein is CSSTTALNTEAFF.